These 25 T cell receptor beta chains came from one sample sequenced in a study of technical replicates of blood from several donors. Measured with immunoSEQ multiplex PCR; TCRdb has only the in-frame clones, and not every one. The sample contains about 59,000 clones, 90% to 95% of which appear only once. The sample consisted of PBMCs. Source of these receptors: a human donor in good health. Some clones in this sample may be carry-over from other donors' samples.

The chain couples TRBV19 to TRBJ2-4; perhaps TRBD2 as D (6 bases). The CDR3 is 16 residues long. V was trimmed by 3 bases and J by 3 bases, leaving 15 bases between them. The germline V gene has CDR1 LNHDA and CDR2 SQIVND (reference sequence). CDR3 DNA sequence: TGTGCCAGTAGTATTGGGGGGTGGGTAGTCAAAAACATTCAGTACTTC. Residues: CASSIGGWVVKNIQYF.

The V and J genes are TRBV6-4 and TRBJ2-2; D unresolved. Germline CDR1 and CDR2: MRHNA and SNTAGT. The V end lost 0 bases, the J end lost 0 bases, and 5 bases lay between the germline ends. The CDR3 sequence is 15 residues long. CDR3 amino acids: CASSDSSANTGELFF. The CDR3 bases are TGTGCCAGCAGTGACTCTTCAGCGAACACCGGGGAGCTGTTTTTT.

This chain links TRBV6-6 with TRBJ2-2; tentative D call: TRBD2 (7 bases). Germline V gene sequence: CDR1 MNHNY, CDR2 SVGAGI (reference sequence). V was cut by 6 bases and J by 1 base, with 15 bases left in between. The CDR3 is 16 amino acids. Here the CDR3 reads CASRRAGDMNTGELFF. In DNA form, the CDR3 reads TGTGCCAGCAGGAGGGCGGGGGACATGAACACCGGGGAGCTGTTTTTT.

The chain is built from TRBV25-1 and TRBJ1-1; D gene ambiguous. This CDR3 comprises 14 residues. With 8 bases removed from V and 0 bases from J, the gap between germline ends came to 13 bases. The V gene's germline CDR1 is MGHDK and CDR2 SYGVNS. CDR3 region: CASGGRGLNTEAFF. DNA for the CDR3: TGTGCCAGCGGAGGCAGAGGATTGAACACTGAAGCTTTCTTT.

The V call is TRBV30, the J call TRBJ2-3; D possibly corresponds to TRBD2 (6 bases). The germline CDR1 and CDR2 sequences are GTSNPN and SVGIG (reference sequence). V lost 3 bases, J lost 0 bases, and 19 bases lay in between. This CDR3 is built from 17 residues. This CDR3 is CAWSKPPASASTDTQYF. CDR3 DNA: TGTGCCTGGAGCAAACCTCCCGCTAGCGCGAGCACAGATACGCAGTATTTT.

J is TRBJ1-3 and V is TRBV5-1; D unclear. Trimming cost V 2 bases and J 6 bases, with 12 bases left between them. CDR1 and CDR2 from the germline V gene are SGHRS and YFSETQ. This CDR3 spans 14 amino acids. CDR3 sequence reads: CASSLAGFSNTIYF. The CDR3 DNA is TGCGCCAGCAGCTTAGCGGGTTTTTCAAACACCATATATTTT.

The V gene is TRBV10-3, the J gene TRBJ1-2; 7 bases are shared with TRBD1. The CDR3 sequence is 15 residues long. V lost 3 bases to trimming and J lost 0 bases; unmatched junction nucleotides: 4. Germline V lookup: CDR1 ENHRY, CDR2 SYGVKD. Written as DNA, the CDR3 is TGTGCCATCAGTGACCCAGACAGGGCTAACTATGGCTACACCTTC. Translating gives CAISDPDRANYGYTF.

J is TRBJ1-1 and V is TRBV6-1; unclear D gene. CDR1 and CDR2 from the germline V gene are MNHNS and SASEGT. CDR3 size: 12 residues. With 8 bases removed from V and 10 bases from J, the gap between germline ends came to 17 bases. The CDR3 protein is CASVNSWEGAFF. CDR3 nucleotides: TGTGCCAGCGTGAACTCGTGGGAGGGAGCTTTCTTT.

This rearrangement joins TRBV29-1 to TRBJ1-1, with D unresolved. CDR3 length: 13 residues. V lost 2 bases and J 6 bases, leaving 13 bases between the germline ends. The germline CDR1 and CDR2 sequences are SQVTM and ANQGSEA. The CDR3 is CSVEIGKTAEAFF. CDR3 nucleotides: TGCAGCGTTGAAATTGGAAAAACAGCTGAAGCTTTCTTT.

V usage is TRBV4-1 and J usage is TRBJ2-1; possibly TRBD2 for D (5 bases). Trimming left V 4 bases short and J 0 bases short, with 13 bases between. The CDR3 runs 16 residues. From germline, CDR1 is MGHRA and CDR2 YSYEKL. The CDR3 here is CASSPPVGDSYNEQFF. The CDR3 region has the DNA TGCGCCAGCAGCCCCCCGGTCGGGGACTCCTACAATGAGCAGTTCTTC.

This clone has just one count. For the CDR3, the DNA is TGTGCCAGCACCCTATCAGGGACTAGCCCCGGGGAGCTGTTTTTT. It encodes CASTLSGTSPGELFF. The chain recombines TRBV9 with TRBJ2-2, with 9 bases that match TRBD2. CDR3 size: 15 residues. Germline CDR1 SGDLS, CDR2 YYNGEE. Unmatched junction bases numbered 9, after V lost 6 bases and J lost 6 bases.

The rearrangement joins TRBV2 to TRBJ2-5; TRBD1 agrees at 9 bases. The CDR3 consists of 13 residues. Trimming took 6 bases from V and 3 from J; bases not matched to a gene: 2. The germline gives CDR1 SNHLY, CDR2 FYNNEI. CDR3 coding DNA: TGTGCCAGCAGGAGGGACAGGGAAGAGACCCAGTACTTC. Amino acid sequence: CASRRDREETQYF.

This clone has only one observation. The CDR3 loop reads CASSLGGMVYEQYF. The CDR3 DNA reads as TGCGCCAGCAGCTTGGGCGGGATGGTCTACGAGCAGTACTTC. The chain employs TRBV5-1 and TRBJ2-7, with D perhaps TRBD2 (6 bases). The germline V and J ends were trimmed by 0 bases and 3 bases, with 10 bases remaining between them. This CDR3 contains 14 residues. Germline-derived CDR1 and CDR2 are SGHRS and YFSETQ.

The chain has TRBV30 and TRBJ2-4, with a tentative D call TRBD2 (7 bases). Deletions cut 4 bases from V and 9 bases from J, with 13 bases between. The V gene's germline CDR1 is GTSNPN and CDR2 SVGIG (reference sequence). CDR3 length equals 12 residues. DNA for the CDR3: TGTGCCTGGAAGGGGGGGGGCCCCATTCAGTACTTC. Protein sequence: CAWKGGGPIQYF.

This chain links TRBV28 with TRBJ2-3, with unresolved D. CDR1 is MDHEN, CDR2 SYDVKM, per germline. The CDR3 sequence is 16 residues long. Trimming left V 9 bases short and J 0 bases short, with 19 bases between. The CDR3 DNA reads as TGTGCCAGTTACGAGCGCGCTATGACTAGCACAGATACGCAGTATTTT. Amino acids: CASYERAMTSTDTQYF.

This chain joins TRBV5-1 and TRBJ2-1; 9 bases are a match to TRBD1. The CDR3 has 15 amino acids. The V gene end was trimmed by 4 bases and the J gene end by 4 bases; junction bases not matched to a gene: 6. The V gene's germline CDR1 is SGHRS and CDR2 YFSETQ. In DNA form, the CDR3 reads TGCGCCAGCAGCGCGGACAGGGGATTATACAATGAGCAGTTCTTC. It encodes CASSADRGLYNEQFF.

The chain couples TRBV6-6 to TRBJ2-7; TRBD2 matches at 11 bases. The V gene's germline CDR1 is MNHNY and CDR2 SVGAGI (reference sequence). The CDR3 totals 15 residues. The V segment lost 0 bases and the J segment 6 bases; nucleotides outside the gene matches: 4. The CDR3 here is CASSYSGTSGLEQYF. In nucleotides, the CDR3 is TGTGCCAGCAGTTACTCCGGGACTAGCGGTCTCGAGCAGTACTTC.

The V and J genes are TRBV4-3 and TRBJ2-7; 8 nucleotides align to TRBD2. V gave up 1 base and J gave up 7 bases; unmatched junction bases: 9. This CDR3 is 15 amino acids long. Germline CDR1 reads LGHNA; CDR2 reads YSLEER. Here the CDR3 reads CASSQGTGGAEEQYF. The CDR3 nucleotides read TGCGCCAGCAGCCAAGGGACCGGGGGGGCTGAAGAGCAGTACTTC.

This chain connects TRBV19 to TRBJ1-2; TRBD1 is a possible D gene (6 bases). The CDR3 is 14 residues long. V was trimmed by 5 bases and J by 5 bases, leaving 15 bases between them. The germline gives CDR1 LNHDA, CDR2 SQIVND (reference sequence). In DNA, the CDR3 is TGTGCCAGTAGTGTACAGGGTTCTTTTTATGGCTACACCTTC. Residues: CASSVQGSFYGYTF.

V is TRBV7-8 and J is TRBJ2-7, with TRBD2 as a possible D gene (6 bases). This CDR3 region has 14 residues. CDR1 is SGHVS, CDR2 FQNEAQ, per germline. Trimming cost V 2 bases and J 6 bases, with 14 bases left between them. The CDR3 reads CASSLFGGNPEQYF. CDR3 nucleotide sequence: TGTGCCAGCAGCTTATTCGGGGGAAATCCCGAGCAGTACTTC. The full variable domain, its missing parts supplied by reference TRBV7-8 and TRBJ2-7, is GAGVSQSPRYKVAKRGQDVALRCDPISGHVSLFWYQQALGQGPEFLTYFQNEAQLDKSGLPSDRFFAERPEGSVSTLKIQRTQQEDSAVYLCASSLFGGNPEQYFGPGTRLTVT.

The chain employs TRBV7-2 and TRBJ1-6; 8 bases map to TRBD1. There are 15 residues in the CDR3. Unmatched junction bases numbered 7, after V lost 5 bases and J lost 7 bases. Germline lookup yields CDR1 SGHTA and CDR2 FQGNSA. CDR3 sequence: CASSSGTGWNSPLHF. CDR3 nucleotide sequence: TGTGCCAGCAGCAGCGGGACAGGCTGGAATTCACCCCTCCACTTT.

The chain has TRBV4-3 and TRBJ1-4, with 7 bases matching TRBD1. J was trimmed by 4 bases and V by 0 bases; bases with no gene match: 8. The germline V gene has CDR1 LGHNA and CDR2 YSLEER. The CDR3 runs 17 residues. This chain's CDR3 is CASSQEQGRRGNEKLFF. In DNA, the CDR3 is TGCGCCAGCAGCCAAGAACAGGGGCGCCGCGGTAATGAAAAACTGTTTTTT.

This clone was detected only once. V and J are TRBV2 and TRBJ1-2; no clear D gene. The CDR3 runs 14 residues. Trimming removed 3 bases from V and 8 bases from J, with 16 bases in between. Germline loops: CDR1 SNHLY, CDR2 FYNNEI. CDR3 DNA sequence: TGTGCCAGCAGTGACCTGGGAGTCGGGTTAGGCTACACCTTC. Amino acids: CASSDLGVGLGYTF.

This clone was seen only once. V is TRBV10-1 and J is TRBJ2-1; D may be TRBD1 (6 bases). CDR1 is WNHNN, CDR2 SYGVQD, per germline (reference sequence). Trimming cost V 8 bases and J 4 bases, with 30 bases left between them. The CDR3 has 19 amino acids. The CDR3 region has the DNA TGCGCCAGCGGTGGCCGGGTTGAGTCCGGGACACCAACTTACAATGAGCAGTTCTTC. Protein product: CASGGRVESGTPTYNEQFF.

The chain links TRBV7-7 to TRBJ2-3; no clear D gene. V shed 1 base and J shed 2 bases, with 7 bases lying between them. This CDR3 is built from 14 residues. Per germline, CDR1 SSHAT and CDR2 FNYEAQ (reference sequence). DNA for the CDR3: TGTGCCAGCAGCTTAGGGCTGAACACAGATACGCAGTATTTT. Protein product: CASSLGLNTDTQYF.